This T cell receptor (beta chain) is from a study of blood T cell repertoires in COVID-19. Overall study: The cDNA or gDNA used as material had been derived from T cells, B-cell-depleted T cells, or PBMCs.

The CDR3 has 14 amino acids. The germline V gene encodes CDR1 LNHDA and CDR2 SQIVND (reference sequence). V was cut by 6 bases and J by 4 bases, with 13 bases left in between. Patients from Seattle were sampled longitudinally, starting during active infection. Produced via immunoSEQ multiplex PCR; TCRdb's table is partial and in-frame only. The repertoire holds 30,000 to 35,000 clones, 88% seen once, with 7.9% in the top ten. The clonotype comes from a man aged 55 to 69 with COVID-19, enrolled during active disease. The chain recombines TRBV19 with TRBJ2-1; possibly TRBD2 for D (5 bases). Sequences were obtained from peripheral blood. CDR3 amino acids: CASSPVARYNEQFF. Here the CDR3 DNA reads TGTGCCAGTAGCCCCGTAGCGAGATACAATGAGCAGTTCTTC.